This TCR beta chain stems from a study of T cells in Graves' hyperthyroidism and ophthalmopathy. Study as a whole: Before treatment of any kind, peripheral blood was taken at initial diagnosis. Overall study findings and caveats: From stable hyperthyroidism, ophthalmopathy was set apart by a 13 V-J model. With a median lead of around 6.7 months before onset, the model predicted ophthalmopathy.

Amplified TCR beta CDR3 regions derived from RNA transcripts. Primed by the HTBI set, a first-round RT-PCR was run on the TCR CDR3. In TCRdb, the multiplex PCR reads were re-called with MiXCR into one record per CDR3 protein. The sample has some 370,000 distinct CDR3 sequences; about 14% are singletons. The CDR3 contains 16 residues. From germline, CDR1 is SQVTM and CDR2 ANQGSEA. Trimming stripped 2 bases from V and 1 base from J, with 14 bases between. This clonotype appeared many times. What it binds is not known. Uncontrolled infection, other autoimmune disease, pregnancy or lactation barred patients from enrollment.

This sequence joins TRBV29-1 and TRBJ2-2; D unclear. The origin of this receptor is a man aged 45 to 65 with Graves' ophthalmopathy. Sequencing was done on a sample of blood. CDR3 coding DNA: TGCAGCGTTGAACGCCGGGCCAACATGAACACCGGGGAGCTGTTTTTT. Translated, it gives CSVERRANMNTGELFF.